The T cell receptor beta chain under discussion was sequenced for a study of T cell responses to AZD1222 COVID-19 vaccine. Study-wide results and limits: Once two AZD1222 doses were given, Spike-specific TCR breadth and depth went up. No repertoire was sampled before or during the peak T cell response, only after it.

Using immunoSEQ multiplex PCR, the repertoire was profiled, and TCRdb retains in-frame clones only, with some absent. Here the sample spans some 150,000 clones, around 92% being singletons. Turning to this clone: As yet, its antigen is unknown.

The CDR3 length is 16 residues. CDR1 and CDR2 from the germline V gene are MNHEY and SMNVEV (reference sequence). The junction had 12 bases not matched to a gene; V was cut back by 6 bases and J by 4 bases. Material: peripheral blood, obtained on day 0 of AZD1222 vaccination. This TCR was sampled from an adult in good health. This chain links TRBV27 with TRBJ2-1; 7 bases agree with TRBD2. DNA for the CDR3: TGTGCCAGCAGCCGGTCAGCCTGGGGGGGATACAATGAGCAGTTCTTC. Protein: CASSRSAWGGYNEQFF.